This T cell receptor (beta chain) was recovered during a study of T cells in Graves' hyperthyroidism and ophthalmopathy. As for the study in general: Peripheral blood was collected at initial diagnosis, before any treatment. General study findings and limits: With a median lead of 6.5 months before onset, the model predicted ophthalmopathy.

Template material for amplifying TCR beta CDR3 regions consisted of RNA transcripts. During a first-round RT-PCR of the TCR CDR3, the HTBI primer set was used. TCRdb reanalysed the multiplex PCR reads using MiXCR and keeps one entry per CDR3 protein. Of about 710,000 distinct CDR3 sequences listed, around 15% are singletons. The V gene lost 0 bases and the J gene lost 0 bases, with 16 bases spanning the gap. The V gene's germline CDR1 is SGHRS and CDR2 YFSETQ. The CDR3 is made up of 18 amino acids. Newly diagnosed hyperthyroidism patients aged 18 to 65 years had disease lasting under 2 months. In regard to this clonotype: Its antigen remains unknown.

The chain joins TRBV5-1 to TRBJ2-1, with D possibly being TRBD2 (6 bases). Input material: blood. This clonotype originated in a man aged 18 to 29 with Graves' hyperthyroidism. Here the CDR3 DNA reads TGCGCCAGCAGCTTGGCCACCCTAGCGTCGAGCTCCTACAATGAGCAGTTCTTC. Translating it yields CASSLATLASSSYNEQFF.